A single sample is the source of the 22 T cell receptor beta chains below, sequenced in a study of T cells after yellow fever vaccination. TCRdb recomputed calls from the 5' RACE reads with MiXCR, one row per CDR3 protein. Of 100,000 to 150,000 distinct CDR3 sequences detected, 13% to 15% appear once; the ten largest clones hold about 42%. The specimen was CD8+ T cells sorted from PBMCs, collected 5 days after the yellow fever booster vaccination. The receptors shown here come from a man between 18 and 35 years old who received the YFV17D yellow fever vaccine.

This clonotype was seen only a few times. The chain carries TRBV12-3 or TRBV12-4 and TRBJ2-7; a possible D gene is TRBD1 (6 bases). This CDR3 has 13 residues. The V end was cut by 3 bases, the J end by 6 bases, with 12 bases between. CDR3 in amino acids: CASSFGQSPEQYF. CDR3 coding DNA: TGTGCCAGCAGTTTCGGACAGTCTCCCGAGCAGTACTTC.

The V call is TRBV6-2 or TRBV6-3, the J call TRBJ2-5; D could derive from TRBD1 or TRBD2 (5 bases each). This CDR3 is 14 amino acids long. The germline gives CDR1 MNHEY, CDR2 SVGEGT. Trimming stripped 2 bases from V and 1 base from J, with 8 bases between. The CDR3 reads CASSYVGVQETQYF. As DNA, the CDR3 is TGTGCCAGCAGTTACGTGGGGGTCCAAGAGACCCAGTACTTC.

The chain has TRBV6-5 and TRBJ1-2, with D tentatively TRBD1 (6 bases). V lost 5 bases and J 7 bases, leaving 11 bases between the germline ends. The germline gives CDR1 MNHEY, CDR2 SVGAGI. This CDR3 spans 12 amino acids. The CDR3 DNA is TGTGCCAGCAGTCTGGGGGCGGGTGGCTACACCTTC. It specifies CASSLGAGGYTF.

This chain joins TRBV4-3 and TRBJ1-4; tentative D call: TRBD1 (5 bases). The ends were cut back, 3 bases at V and 5 bases at J, with 16 bases in the middle. The CDR3 has 16 residues. CDR1 is LGHNA and CDR2 is YSLEER in the germline V gene. CDR3 in DNA: TGCGCCAGCAGCCAGACTCCGGACACGGAAAATGAAAAACTGTTTTTT. Encoded protein: CASSQTPDTENEKLFF.

The V call is TRBV9, the J call TRBJ2-3, with D perhaps matching TRBD2 (5 bases). Trimming shortened V by 1 base and J by 6 bases, and 15 bases separated the two germline ends. Germline CDR1 is SGDLS and CDR2 is YYNGEE. The CDR3 consists of 15 residues. CDR3 protein: CASSVNAEARDTQYF. DNA of the CDR3: TGTGCCAGCAGCGTAAATGCGGAGGCACGGGATACGCAGTATTTT.

The chain links TRBV30 to TRBJ2-7; 7 bases align to TRBD2. The CDR3 is 11 residues long. Germline V gene data show CDR1 as GTSNPN and CDR2 as SVGIG (reference sequence). Here the CDR3 reads CAGWGGYEQYF. DNA for the CDR3: TGTGCTGGATGGGGGGGCTACGAGCAGTACTTC. The full variable domain, its missing parts supplied by reference TRBV30 and TRBJ2-7, is SQTIHQWPATLVQPVGSPLSLECTVEGTSNPNLYWYRQAAGRGLQLLFYSVGIGQISSEVPQNLSASRPQDRQFILSSKKLLLSDSGFYLCAGWGGYEQYFGPGTRLTVT.

CDR3 sequence: CASSLSDYTIYF. CDR3 nucleotides: TGTGCCAGCAGCTTAAGTGATTACACCATATATTTT. The rearrangement links TRBV7-9 to TRBJ1-3; no reliable D call. CDR3 length: 12 amino acids. The germline V and J ends were trimmed by 2 bases and 8 bases, with 7 bases remaining between them. Germline CDR1 is SEHNR and CDR2 is FQNEAQ (reference sequence).

The rearrangement joins TRBV5-1 to TRBJ1-1, with D perhaps TRBD1 (6 bases). V gave up 4 bases and J gave up 8 bases, with 21 bases separating them. The CDR3 runs to 15 residues. Germline V gene lookup returns CDR1 SGHRS and CDR2 YFSETQ. The CDR3 is CASSPGTTRSIEAFF. Written as DNA, the CDR3 is TGCGCCAGCAGCCCTGGGACAACAAGGAGCATAGAAGCTTTCTTT.

This clonotype has more than one count but fewer than ten. The V gene is TRBV5-1, the J gene TRBJ2-5; 9 nucleotides match TRBD1. Trimming cost V 7 bases and J 2 bases; bases outside gene matches: 6. Germline V gives CDR1 SGHRS, CDR2 YFSETQ. CDR3 length: 14 amino acids. For the CDR3, the DNA is TGCGCCAGCGGAGCCGGGACAGGGCAAGAGACCCAGTACTTC. Translated, it gives CASGAGTGQETQYF.

This chain uses TRBV11-2 with TRBJ2-7; D may match TRBD1 or TRBD2 (5 bases each). The germline CDR1 and CDR2 sequences are SGHAT and FQNNGV. The CDR3 sequence is 14 residues long. V lost 5 bases and J lost 1, with 12 bases in between. The CDR3 loop is CASSLGTASYEQYV. CDR3 bases: TGTGCCAGCAGCCTAGGGACGGCATCCTACGAGCAGTACGTC.

Comments on this clonotype: Germline and junction disagree at one end, which may indicate a read error. The chain is built from TRBV29-1 and TRBJ1-1; 7 nucleotides align to TRBD1. CDR3 size: 13 residues. Germline V CDR1 and CDR2: SQVTM, ANQGSEA. The chain's CDR3 is CSVARGWNTDAFF. The DNA for the CDR3 is TGCAGCGTTGCCAGGGGGTGGAACACTGATGCTTTCTTT. The full variable domain, in which reference TRBV29-1 and TRBJ1-1 provide the parts outside the CDR3, is SAVISQKPSRDICQRGTSLTIQCQVDSQVTMMFWYRQQPGQSLTLIATANQGSEATYESGFVIDKFPISRPNLTFSTLTVSNMSPEDSSIYLCSVARGWNTDAFFGQGTRLTVV.

This clonotype was observed a few times. V gene TRBV7-9 combines with J gene TRBJ1-1; a weak D match, TRBD1 (5 bases). Looked up from germline, CDR1 is SEHNR and CDR2 is FQNEAQ (reference sequence). Trimming stripped 5 bases from V and 1 base from J, with 20 bases between. The length of the CDR3 is 17 residues. CDR3 loop: CASSRIGAGLGNTEAFF. The CDR3 DNA sequence: TGTGCCAGCAGCCGTATCGGGGCAGGACTGGGGAACACTGAAGCTTTCTTT.

The chain couples TRBV29-1 to TRBJ2-1; perhaps TRBD1 as D (7 bases). V was trimmed by 0 bases and J by 3 bases, leaving 15 bases between them. CDR1 is SQVTM and CDR2 is ANQGSEA in the germline V gene. The CDR3 totals 16 residues. As DNA, the CDR3 is TGCAGCGTTGAAGAAGATCAGGGGGGTGGCTACAATGAGCAGTTCTTC. Translated: CSVEEDQGGGYNEQFF.

This clonotype appeared many times. V and J are TRBV4-3 and TRBJ1-1; D is uncertain. Germline V CDR1 and CDR2: LGHNA, YSLEER. V lost 0 bases to trimming and J lost 5 bases, with 4 bases between them. The CDR3 contains 12 residues. In DNA form, the CDR3 reads TGCGCCAGCAGCCAAGATGAAACTGAAGCTTTCTTT. Amino acid sequence: CASSQDETEAFF.

The rearrangement links TRBV9 to TRBJ1-1, with 10 positions matching TRBD1. V lost 2 bases and J lost 11; bases outside the gene matches: 6. This CDR3 comprises 13 residues. The germline CDR1 and CDR2 sequences are SGDLS and YYNGEE. The chain's CDR3 is CASSVTGGVGAFF. The CDR3 region has the DNA TGTGCCAGCAGCGTGACAGGGGGCGTCGGGGCTTTCTTT.

The gene calls are TRBV20-1 and TRBJ1-1, with D hard to call. Trimming pared 0 bases from V and 0 bases from J, leaving 14 bases between. CDR1 DFQATT and CDR2 SNEGSKA come from the germline V gene (reference sequence). This CDR3 region has 16 residues. The DNA of the CDR3 is TGCAGTGCTAGAGAGGACGCCAGACTAATGAACACTGAAGCTTTCTTT. This gives the protein CSAREDARLMNTEAFF.

The chain has TRBV15 and TRBJ2-2; no clear D gene. Trimming took 6 bases from V and 6 from J, leaving 8 bases between them. CDR1 and CDR2 from the germline V gene are LNHNV and YYDKDF (reference sequence). There are 12 residues in the CDR3. The CDR3 DNA reads as TGTGCCACCAGAGACCTGCCCGGGGAGCTGTTTTTT. It is translated as CATRDLPGELFF.

V and J are TRBV12-3 or TRBV12-4 and TRBJ2-3, with 11 positions matching TRBD2. CDR3 length: 19 residues. V dropped 3 bases and J dropped 1; count of bases not matched to a gene: 12. The CDR3: CASSFPLAGGLEGTDTQYF. The CDR3 region has the DNA TGTGCCAGCAGTTTTCCGCTAGCGGGGGGTCTCGAGGGCACAGATACGCAGTATTTT.

This clonotype was seen a few times. The V and J genes are TRBV6-5 and TRBJ2-1; D is undetermined. Germline CDR1 MNHEY, CDR2 SVGAGI. V lost 0 bases and J 3 bases, leaving 9 bases between the germline ends. The CDR3 consists of 15 residues. This CDR3 is CASSYSETYYNEQFF. In DNA form, the CDR3 reads TGTGCCAGCAGTTACTCGGAGACTTACTACAATGAGCAGTTCTTC.

This clonotype was counted a few times. As DNA, the CDR3 is TGTGCCAGCAGCTTAGTTGGCGTTGGTGACGAGCAGTACTTC. Amino acids: CASSLVGVGDEQYF. The V call is TRBV11-2, the J call TRBJ2-7, with unresolved D. The CDR3 is made up of 14 amino acids. Trimming left V 1 base short and J 5 bases short, with 12 bases between. CDR1 and CDR2 (germline): SGHAT, FQNNGV.

The chain employs TRBV15 and TRBJ2-7; 14 nucleotides align to TRBD2. The CDR3 covers 18 residues. In germline, CDR1 is LNHNV, CDR2 YYDKDF (reference sequence). After removal of 0 bases from V and 7 bases from J, the junction contained 11 bases not matched to a gene. This CDR3 reads CATSREKPGLAGVMEQYV. Here the CDR3 DNA reads TGTGCCACCAGCAGAGAGAAGCCGGGACTAGCGGGGGTAATGGAGCAGTACGTC.

Concerning this clonotype: An end of the junction differs from the germline gene, which may be a read error. The rearrangement links TRBV5-1 to TRBJ1-1; the D gene is possibly TRBD1 (6 bases). The CDR3 covers 15 residues. Germline-derived CDR1 and CDR2 are SGHRS and YFSETQ. CDR3 bases: TGCGCCAGCAGCTTGGCAGGGGAAGGGAGCACTGAAGTTTTCTTT. Protein sequence: CASSLAGEGSTEVFF. The variable domain in full, with the rest retrieved from reference TRBV5-1 and TRBJ1-1, is KAGVTQTPRYLIKTRGQQVTLSCSPISGHRSVSWYQQTPGQGLQFLFEYFSETQRNKGNFPGRFSGRQFSNSRSEMNVSTLELGDSALYLCASSLAGEGSTEVFFGQGTRLTVV.